The 8 T cell receptor beta chains presented below share a single source sample, sequenced in a study of shared clonotypes between healthy human individuals. The protocol was immunoSEQ multiplex PCR, while the TCRdb copy is restricted to in-frame clones and leaves out a portion. The table has some 1.4 million clones, around 97% seen once. Sequenced: naive CD4+ T cells sorted from blood. Subset meaning: CD45RA+ positively selected. These receptors all stem from a man aged 30 to 39 in good health.

Only one count was recorded for this clone. The chain is built from TRBV15 and TRBJ1-5; D is unresolved. Trimming took 3 bases from V and 3 from J, leaving 12 bases between them. The CDR3 loop spans 15 amino acids. CDR1 is LNHNV, CDR2 YYDKDF, per germline (reference sequence). CDR3 loop: CATSRAPMVNQPQHF. DNA for the CDR3: TGTGCCACCAGCAGGGCTCCTATGGTCAATCAGCCCCAGCATTTT.

The genes are TRBV5-4 and TRBJ1-5, with 7 bases aligning to TRBD1. Germline loops: CDR1 SGHNT, CDR2 YYREEE (reference sequence). The CDR3 runs to 15 residues. V lost 0 bases, J lost 3 bases, and 3 bases stayed unmatched. The CDR3 spells CASSLGQGFNQPQHF. The CDR3 nucleotides are TGTGCCAGCAGCTTGGGACAGGGATTCAATCAGCCCCAGCATTTT.

J is TRBJ1-2 and V is TRBV9; D gene unclear. Germline CDR1 is SGDLS and CDR2 is YYNGEE. V lost 0 bases and J lost 11, with 8 bases in between. This CDR3 has 11 amino acids. CDR3 in DNA: TGTGCCAGCAGCGTAGTAGGGAGTTACACCTTC. It is translated as CASSVVGSYTF. Based on the CDR3 plus reference TRBV9 and TRBJ1-2, the full variable domain is DSGVTQTPKHLITATGQRVTLRCSPRSGDLSVYWYQQSLDQGLQFLIQYYNGEERAKGNILERFSAQQFPDLHSELNLSSLELGDSALYFCASSVVGSYTFGSGTRLTVV.

This clone has a single count. Other DNA sequences in this specimen translate into the identical CDR3. V usage is TRBV5-1 and J usage is TRBJ1-3; 7 bases line up with TRBD1. Germline CDR1 SGHRS, CDR2 YFSETQ. CDR3 size: 15 residues. The V and J ends lost 0 bases and 2 bases, in that order; junction bases with no gene match: 2. CDR3 in amino acids: CASSLGQGAGNTIYF. The CDR3 DNA sequence: TGCGCCAGCAGCTTGGGGCAGGGGGCTGGAAACACCATATATTTT.

This clone was counted once. CDR3 in DNA: TGTGCCAGCAAGCCGACCACCACAGATACGCAGTATTTT. Translation: CASKPTTTDTQYF. This chain connects TRBV5-4 to TRBJ2-3; D gene uncertain. With 6 bases removed from V and 2 bases from J, the gap between germline ends came to 10 bases. Looked up from germline, CDR1 is SGHNT and CDR2 is YYREEE (reference sequence). The CDR3 is made up of 13 amino acids.

This clone appeared once. The J gene is TRBJ2-1, the V gene TRBV6-1, with no clear D. The germline V and J ends were trimmed by 2 bases and 0 bases, with 8 bases remaining between them. Germline V gene sequence: CDR1 MNHNS, CDR2 SASEGT. CDR3 length: 15 amino acids. The CDR3 reads CASSELSHSYNEQFF. In DNA, the CDR3 is TGTGCCAGCAGTGAACTTTCCCACTCCTACAATGAGCAGTTCTTC.

This chain links TRBV29-1 with TRBJ2-3; possible D gene TRBD2, 6 bases. This CDR3 comprises 17 residues. The ends were cut back, 4 bases at V and 3 bases at J, with 23 bases in the middle. The germline gives CDR1 SQVTM, CDR2 ANQGSEA. The CDR3 is CSVGAGRFGQGTDTQYF. Here the CDR3 DNA reads TGCAGCGTTGGCGCGGGGAGGTTTGGGCAGGGAACAGATACGCAGTATTTT.

The genes are TRBV5-8 and TRBJ2-2, with unresolved D. Trimming took off 4 bases at V and 1 base at J, with 8 bases between the two ends. The CDR3 spans 14 residues. CDR1 and CDR2 (germline): SGHTS, YDEGEE. CDR3 DNA: TGTGCCAGCAGCCGGTGGGAGAACACCGGGGAGCTGTTTTTT. Translated: CASSRWENTGELFF. The entire variable domain, with the rest obtained from reference TRBV5-8 and TRBJ2-2, is as follows: EAGVTQSPTHLIKTRGQQATLRCSPISGHTSVYWYQQALGLGLQFLLWYDEGEERNRGNFPPRFSGRQFPNYSSELNVNALELEDSALYLCASSRWENTGELFFGEGSRLTVL.